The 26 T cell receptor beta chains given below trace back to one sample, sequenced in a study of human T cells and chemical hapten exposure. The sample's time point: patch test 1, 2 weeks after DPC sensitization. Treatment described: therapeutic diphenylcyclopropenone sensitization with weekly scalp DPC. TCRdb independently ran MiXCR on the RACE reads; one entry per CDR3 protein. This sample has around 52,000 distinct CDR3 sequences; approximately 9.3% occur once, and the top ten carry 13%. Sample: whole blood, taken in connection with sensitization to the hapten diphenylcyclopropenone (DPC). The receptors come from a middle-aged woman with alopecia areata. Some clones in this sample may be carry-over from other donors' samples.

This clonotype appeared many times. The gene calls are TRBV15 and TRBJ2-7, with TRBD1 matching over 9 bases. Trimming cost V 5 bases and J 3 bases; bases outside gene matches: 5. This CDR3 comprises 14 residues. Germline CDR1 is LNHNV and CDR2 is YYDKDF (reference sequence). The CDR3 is CATSGDRGVYEQYF. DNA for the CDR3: TGTGCCACCAGCGGCGACAGGGGGGTCTACGAGCAGTACTTC.

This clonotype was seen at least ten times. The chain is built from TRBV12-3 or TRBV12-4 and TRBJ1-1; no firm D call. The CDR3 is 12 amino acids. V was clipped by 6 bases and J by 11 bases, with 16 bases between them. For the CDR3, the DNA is TGTGCCAGCAGCGGCTCTTCCCGGTTGGCTTTCTTT. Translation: CASSGSSRLAFF.

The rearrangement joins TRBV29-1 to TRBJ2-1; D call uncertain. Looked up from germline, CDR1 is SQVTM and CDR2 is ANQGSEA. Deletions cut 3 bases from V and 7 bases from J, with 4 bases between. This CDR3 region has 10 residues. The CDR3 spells CSVDGNEQFF. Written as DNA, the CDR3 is TGCAGCGTTGACGGGAATGAGCAGTTCTTC.

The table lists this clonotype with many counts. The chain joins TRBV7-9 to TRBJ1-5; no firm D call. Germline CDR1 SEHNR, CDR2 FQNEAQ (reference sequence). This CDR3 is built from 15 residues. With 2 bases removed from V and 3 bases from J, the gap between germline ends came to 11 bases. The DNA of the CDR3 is TGTGCCAGCAGCTTATTCGAGGGTATCAATCAGCCCCAGCATTTT. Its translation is CASSLFEGINQPQHF.

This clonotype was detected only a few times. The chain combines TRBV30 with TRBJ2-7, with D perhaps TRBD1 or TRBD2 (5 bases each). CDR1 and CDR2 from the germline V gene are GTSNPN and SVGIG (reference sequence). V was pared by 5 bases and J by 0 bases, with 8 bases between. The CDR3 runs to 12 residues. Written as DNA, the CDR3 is TGTGCCTGGTCAGGGACCTCCTACGAGCAGTACTTC. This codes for CAWSGTSYEQYF.

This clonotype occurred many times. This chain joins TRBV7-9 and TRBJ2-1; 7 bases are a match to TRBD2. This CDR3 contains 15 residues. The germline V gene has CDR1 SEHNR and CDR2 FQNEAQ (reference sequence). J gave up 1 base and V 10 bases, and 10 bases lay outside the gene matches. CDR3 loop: CAIPSTAGSYNEQFF. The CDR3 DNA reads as TGTGCCATCCCGTCTACAGCGGGATCCTACAATGAGCAGTTCTTC.

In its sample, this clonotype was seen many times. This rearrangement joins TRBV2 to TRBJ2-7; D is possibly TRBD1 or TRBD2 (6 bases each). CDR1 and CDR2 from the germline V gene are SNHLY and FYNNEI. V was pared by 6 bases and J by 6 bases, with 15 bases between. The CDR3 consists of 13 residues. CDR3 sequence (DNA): TGTGCCAGCAGGGGGGGCAGGGTCGGCGAGCAGTACTTC. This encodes CASRGGRVGEQYF. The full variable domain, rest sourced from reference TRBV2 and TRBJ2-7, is EPEVTQTPSHQVTQMGQEVILRCVPISNHLYFYWYRQILGQKVEFLVSFYNNEISEKSEIFDDQFSVERPDGSNFTLKIRSTKLEDSAMYFCASRGGRVGEQYFGPGTRLTVT.

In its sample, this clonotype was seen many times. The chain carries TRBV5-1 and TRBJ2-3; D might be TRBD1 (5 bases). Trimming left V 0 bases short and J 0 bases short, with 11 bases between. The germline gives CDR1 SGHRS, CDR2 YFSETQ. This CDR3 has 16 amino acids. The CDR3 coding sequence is TGCGCCAGCAGCTTGGTAGGGGCGGCTAGCACAGATACGCAGTATTTT. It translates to CASSLVGAASTDTQYF.

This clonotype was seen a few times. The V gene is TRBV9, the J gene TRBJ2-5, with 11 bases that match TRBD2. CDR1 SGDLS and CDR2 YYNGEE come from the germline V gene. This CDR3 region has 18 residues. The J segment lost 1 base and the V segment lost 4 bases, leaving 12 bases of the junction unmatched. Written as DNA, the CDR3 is TGTGCCAGCAGCCGTACACTAGCGGGGGCCCTGTCCCAAGAGACCCAGTACTTC. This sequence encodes CASSRTLAGALSQETQYF. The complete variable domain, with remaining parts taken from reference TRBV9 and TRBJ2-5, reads DSGVTQTPKHLITATGQRVTLRCSPRSGDLSVYWYQQSLDQGLQFLIQYYNGEERAKGNILERFSAQQFPDLHSELNLSSLELGDSALYFCASSRTLAGALSQETQYFGPGTRLLVL.

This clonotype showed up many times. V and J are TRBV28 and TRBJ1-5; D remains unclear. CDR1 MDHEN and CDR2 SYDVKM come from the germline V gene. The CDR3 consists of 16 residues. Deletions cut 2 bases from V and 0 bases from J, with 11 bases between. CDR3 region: CASSLPSPYSNQPQHF. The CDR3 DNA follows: TGTGCCAGCAGTTTACCGAGCCCTTATAGCAATCAGCCCCAGCATTTT.

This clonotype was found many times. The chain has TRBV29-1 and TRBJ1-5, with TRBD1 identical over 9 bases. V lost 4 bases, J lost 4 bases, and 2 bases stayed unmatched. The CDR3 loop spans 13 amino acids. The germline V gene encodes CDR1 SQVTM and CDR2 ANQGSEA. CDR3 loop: CSVGGQGNQPQHF. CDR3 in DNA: TGCAGCGTTGGGGGACAGGGTAATCAGCCCCAGCATTTT.

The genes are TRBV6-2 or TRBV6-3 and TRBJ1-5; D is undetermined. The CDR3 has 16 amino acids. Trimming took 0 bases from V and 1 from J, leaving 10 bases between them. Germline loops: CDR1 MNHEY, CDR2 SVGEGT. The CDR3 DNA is TGTGCCAGCAGTTACTCGGAAGCGTTGAGCAATCAGCCCCAGCATTTT. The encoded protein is CASSYSEALSNQPQHF.

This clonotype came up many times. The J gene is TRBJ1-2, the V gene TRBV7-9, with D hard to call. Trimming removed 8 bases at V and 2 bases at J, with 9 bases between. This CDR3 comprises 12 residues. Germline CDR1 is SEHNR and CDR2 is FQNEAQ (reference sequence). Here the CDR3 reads CASRGGNYGYTF. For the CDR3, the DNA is TGTGCCAGCCGGGGAGGGAACTATGGCTACACCTTC.

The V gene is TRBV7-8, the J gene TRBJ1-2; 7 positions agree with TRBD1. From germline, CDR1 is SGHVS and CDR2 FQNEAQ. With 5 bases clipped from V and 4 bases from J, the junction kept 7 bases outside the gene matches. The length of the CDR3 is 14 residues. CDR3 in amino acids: CASSRRQGTYGYTF. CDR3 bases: TGTGCCAGCAGCCGTCGACAGGGAACCTATGGCTACACCTTC.

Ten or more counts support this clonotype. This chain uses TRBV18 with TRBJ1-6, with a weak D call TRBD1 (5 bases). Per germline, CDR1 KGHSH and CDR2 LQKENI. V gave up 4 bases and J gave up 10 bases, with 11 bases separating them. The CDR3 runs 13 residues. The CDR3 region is CASSLGVRSPLHF. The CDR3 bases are TGTGCCAGCTCACTAGGGGTTCGGTCACCCCTCCACTTT.

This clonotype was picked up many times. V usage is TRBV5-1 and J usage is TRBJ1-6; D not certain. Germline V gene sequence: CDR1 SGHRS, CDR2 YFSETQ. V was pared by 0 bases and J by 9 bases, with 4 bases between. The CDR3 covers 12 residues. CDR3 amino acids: CASSLDGSPLHF. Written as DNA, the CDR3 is TGCGCCAGCAGCTTGGATGGTTCACCCCTCCACTTT.

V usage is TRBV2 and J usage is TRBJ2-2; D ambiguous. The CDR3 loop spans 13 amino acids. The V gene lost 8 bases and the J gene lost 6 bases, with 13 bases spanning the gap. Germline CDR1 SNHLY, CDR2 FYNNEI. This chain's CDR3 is CASSGHAAGELFF. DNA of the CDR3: TGTGCCAGCTCGGGCCACGCCGCCGGGGAGCTGTTTTTT. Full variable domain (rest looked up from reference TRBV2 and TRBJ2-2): EPEVTQTPSHQVTQMGQEVILRCVPISNHLYFYWYRQILGQKVEFLVSFYNNEISEKSEIFDDQFSVERPDGSNFTLKIRSTKLEDSAMYFCASSGHAAGELFFGEGSRLTVL.

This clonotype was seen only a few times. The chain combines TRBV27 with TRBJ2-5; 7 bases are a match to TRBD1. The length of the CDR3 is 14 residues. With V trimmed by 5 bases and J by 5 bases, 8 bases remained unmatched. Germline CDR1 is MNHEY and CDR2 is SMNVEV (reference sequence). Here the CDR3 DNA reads TGTGCCAGCAGTCCCCGGACAGGCGGTGAGACCCAGTACTTC. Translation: CASSPRTGGETQYF.

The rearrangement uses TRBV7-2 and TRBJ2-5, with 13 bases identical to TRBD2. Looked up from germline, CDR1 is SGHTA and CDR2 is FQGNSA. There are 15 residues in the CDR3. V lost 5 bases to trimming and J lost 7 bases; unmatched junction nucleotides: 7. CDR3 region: CASSKTSGGPGTQYF. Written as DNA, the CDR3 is TGTGCCAGCAGCAAGACTAGCGGGGGGCCGGGGACCCAGTACTTC. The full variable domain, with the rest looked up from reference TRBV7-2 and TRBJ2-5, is GAGVSQSPSNKVTEKGKDVELRCDPISGHTALYWYRQSLGQGLEFLIYFQGNSAPDKSGLPSDRFSAERTGGSVSTLTIQRTQQEDSAVYLCASSKTSGGPGTQYFGPGTRLLVL.

DNA of the CDR3: TGCGCCAGCAGCCAAGACGGTTCCTACTATGGCTACACCTTC. Protein product: CASSQDGSYYGYTF. This chain links TRBV4-1 with TRBJ1-2; no reliable D call. Germline values: CDR1 MGHRA, CDR2 YSYEKL. V lost 0 bases and J 3 bases, leaving 8 bases between the germline ends. The CDR3 is made up of 14 amino acids.

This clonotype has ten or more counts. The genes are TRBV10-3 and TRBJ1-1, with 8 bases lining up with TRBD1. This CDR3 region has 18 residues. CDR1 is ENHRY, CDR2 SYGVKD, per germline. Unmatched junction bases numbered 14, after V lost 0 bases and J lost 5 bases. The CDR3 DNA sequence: TGTGCCATCAGTGAGTCGAGTCCAGGGGGCGCCTTGGGAACTGAAGCTTTCTTT. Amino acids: CAISESSPGGALGTEAFF.

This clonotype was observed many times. Here the CDR3 reads CASSLGQGGTEAFF. In DNA form, the CDR3 reads TGCGCCAGCAGCTTGGGACAGGGTGGCACTGAAGCTTTCTTT. The rearrangement links TRBV5-1 to TRBJ1-1; 7 bases match TRBD1. V lost 0 bases and J lost 4; bases outside the gene matches: 3. CDR1 is SGHRS, CDR2 YFSETQ, per germline. This CDR3 is built from 14 residues.

CDR3 bases: TGCAGTGCTGATGGAGGGGCTGACACAGATACGCAGTATTTT. Its translation is CSADGGADTDTQYF. The gene calls are TRBV20-1 and TRBJ2-3; tentatively, D is TRBD2 (6 bases). Germline loops: CDR1 DFQATT, CDR2 SNEGSKA (reference sequence). Trimming left V 5 bases short and J 2 bases short, with 14 bases between. CDR3 size: 14 residues.

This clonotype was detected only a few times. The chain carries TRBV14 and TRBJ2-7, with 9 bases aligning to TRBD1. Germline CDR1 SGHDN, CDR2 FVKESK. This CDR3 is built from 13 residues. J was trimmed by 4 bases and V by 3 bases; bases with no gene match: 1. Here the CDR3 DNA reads TGTGCCAGCAGCCAGGGGACAGGGTACGAGCAGTACTTC. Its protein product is CASSQGTGYEQYF.

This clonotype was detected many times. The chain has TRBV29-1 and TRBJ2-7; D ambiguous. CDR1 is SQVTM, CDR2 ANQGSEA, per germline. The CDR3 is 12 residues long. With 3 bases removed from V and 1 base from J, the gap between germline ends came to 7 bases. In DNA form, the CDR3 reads TGCAGCGTTGAGGTAAAATCCTACGAGCAGTACTTC. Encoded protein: CSVEVKSYEQYF.

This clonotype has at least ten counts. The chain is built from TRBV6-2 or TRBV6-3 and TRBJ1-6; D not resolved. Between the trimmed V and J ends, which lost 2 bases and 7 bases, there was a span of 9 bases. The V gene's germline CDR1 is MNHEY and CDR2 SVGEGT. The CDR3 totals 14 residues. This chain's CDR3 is CASSYGDPNSPLHF. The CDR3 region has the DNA TGTGCCAGCAGTTACGGCGATCCCAATTCACCCCTCCACTTT.